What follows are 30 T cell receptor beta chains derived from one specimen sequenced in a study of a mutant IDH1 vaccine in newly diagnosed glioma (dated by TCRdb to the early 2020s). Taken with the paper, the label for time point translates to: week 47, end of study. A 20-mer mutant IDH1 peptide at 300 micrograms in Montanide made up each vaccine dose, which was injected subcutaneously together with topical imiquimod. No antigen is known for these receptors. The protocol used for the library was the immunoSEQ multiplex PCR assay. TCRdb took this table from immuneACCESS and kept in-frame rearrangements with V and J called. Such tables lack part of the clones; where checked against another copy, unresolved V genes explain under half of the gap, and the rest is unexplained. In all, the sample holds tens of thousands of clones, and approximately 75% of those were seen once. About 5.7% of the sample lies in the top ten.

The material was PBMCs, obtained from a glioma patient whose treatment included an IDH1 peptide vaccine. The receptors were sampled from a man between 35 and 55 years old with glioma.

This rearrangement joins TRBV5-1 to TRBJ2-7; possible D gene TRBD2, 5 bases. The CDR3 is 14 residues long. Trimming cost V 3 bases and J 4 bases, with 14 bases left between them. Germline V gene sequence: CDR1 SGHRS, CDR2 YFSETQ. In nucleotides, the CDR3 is TGCGCCAGCAGCTACGGGCCAGGCGGGTACGAGCAGTACTTC. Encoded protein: CASSYGPGGYEQYF.

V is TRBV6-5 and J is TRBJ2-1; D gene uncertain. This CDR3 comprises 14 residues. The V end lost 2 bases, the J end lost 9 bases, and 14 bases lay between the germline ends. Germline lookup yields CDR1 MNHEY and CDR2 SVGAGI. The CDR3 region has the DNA TGTGCCAGCAGTTACGGGCGCAGTATGGGTGAGCAGTTCTTC. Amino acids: CASSYGRSMGEQFF.

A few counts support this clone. CDR3 loop: CASMDKSSYNEQFF. For the CDR3, the DNA is TGCGCCAGCATGGACAAGAGCTCCTACAATGAGCAGTTCTTC. The chain employs TRBV23-1 and TRBJ2-1, with a tentative D call TRBD1 (5 bases). TRBV23-1 is sorted into the ORF group, with uncertain function. The CDR3 sequence is 14 residues long. The V end was cut by 7 bases, the J end by 0 bases, with 10 bases between.

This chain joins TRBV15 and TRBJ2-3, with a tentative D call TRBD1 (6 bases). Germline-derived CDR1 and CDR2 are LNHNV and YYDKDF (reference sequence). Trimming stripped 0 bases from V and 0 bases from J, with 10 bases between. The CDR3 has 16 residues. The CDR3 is CATSRDTGLSTDTQYF. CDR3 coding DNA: TGTGCCACCAGCAGAGACACAGGGTTAAGCACAGATACGCAGTATTTT.

The CDR3: CASRLTGGGEAFF. The DNA of the CDR3 is TGTGCCAGCAGACTGACAGGGGGCGGTGAAGCTTTCTTT. This rearrangement joins TRBV6-5 to TRBJ1-1, with 10 nucleotides matching TRBD1. Germline V gives CDR1 MNHEY, CDR2 SVGAGI. Unmatched junction bases numbered 5, after V lost 6 bases and J lost 7 bases. This CDR3 spans 13 amino acids.

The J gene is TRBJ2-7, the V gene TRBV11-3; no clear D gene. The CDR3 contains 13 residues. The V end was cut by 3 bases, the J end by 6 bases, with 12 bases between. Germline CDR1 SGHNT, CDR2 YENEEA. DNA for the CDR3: TGTGCCAGCAGCTTCGGTTTGGCCGGCGAGCAGTACTTC. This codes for CASSFGLAGEQYF.

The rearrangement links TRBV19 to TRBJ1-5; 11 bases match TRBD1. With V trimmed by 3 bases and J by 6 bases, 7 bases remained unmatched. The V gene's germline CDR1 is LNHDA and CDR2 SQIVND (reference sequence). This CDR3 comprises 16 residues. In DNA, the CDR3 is TGTGCCAGTAGTATCAGGGGACAGGGGGACCTTCAGCCCCAGCATTTT. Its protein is CASSIRGQGDLQPQHF.

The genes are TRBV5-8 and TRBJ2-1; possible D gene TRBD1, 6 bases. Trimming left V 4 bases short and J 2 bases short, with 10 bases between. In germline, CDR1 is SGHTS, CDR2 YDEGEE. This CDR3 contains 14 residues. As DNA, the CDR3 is TGTGCCAGCAGCCGGGGACACCCCTACAATGAGCAGTTCTTC. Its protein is CASSRGHPYNEQFF.

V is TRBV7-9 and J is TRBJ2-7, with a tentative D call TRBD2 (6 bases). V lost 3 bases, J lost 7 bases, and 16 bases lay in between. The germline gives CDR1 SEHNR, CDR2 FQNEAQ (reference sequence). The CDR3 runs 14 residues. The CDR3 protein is CASSFTRSGREQYF. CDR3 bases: TGTGCCAGCAGCTTTACCCGGTCGGGGAGGGAGCAGTACTTC.

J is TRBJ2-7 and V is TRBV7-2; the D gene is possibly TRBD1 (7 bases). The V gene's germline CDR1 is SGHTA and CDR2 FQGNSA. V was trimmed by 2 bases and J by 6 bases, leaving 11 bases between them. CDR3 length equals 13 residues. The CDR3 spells CASSLYQGGEQYF. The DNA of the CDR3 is TGTGCCAGCAGCTTATACCAGGGGGGCGAGCAGTACTTC.

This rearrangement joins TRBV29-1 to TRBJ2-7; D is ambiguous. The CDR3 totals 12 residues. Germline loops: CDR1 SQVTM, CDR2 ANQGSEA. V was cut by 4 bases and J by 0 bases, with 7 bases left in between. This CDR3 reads CSVGWDSYEQYF. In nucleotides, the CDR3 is TGCAGCGTTGGCTGGGACTCCTACGAGCAGTACTTC.

The CDR3, as DNA: TGTGCCACCAGCAGAGTTCCAAGCCTAAACACCGGGGAGCTGTTTTTT. It encodes CATSRVPSLNTGELFF. This rearrangement joins TRBV15 to TRBJ2-2; no definite D call. The CDR3 spans 16 residues. Trimming removed 1 base at V and 2 bases at J, with 11 bases between. The germline gives CDR1 LNHNV, CDR2 YYDKDF (reference sequence).

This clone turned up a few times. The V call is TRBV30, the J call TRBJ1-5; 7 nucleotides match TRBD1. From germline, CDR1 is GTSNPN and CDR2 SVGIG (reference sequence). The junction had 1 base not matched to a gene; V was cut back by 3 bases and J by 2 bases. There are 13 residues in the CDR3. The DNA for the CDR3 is TGTGCCTGGAGAACAGGGGGCAATCAGCCCCAGCATTTT. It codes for CAWRTGGNQPQHF.

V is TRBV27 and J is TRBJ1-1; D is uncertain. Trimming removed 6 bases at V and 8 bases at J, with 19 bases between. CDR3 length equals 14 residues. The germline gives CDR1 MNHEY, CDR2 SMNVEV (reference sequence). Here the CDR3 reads CASSPQPRFGEAFF. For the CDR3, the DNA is TGTGCCAGCAGCCCTCAACCTCGATTCGGGGAAGCTTTCTTT.

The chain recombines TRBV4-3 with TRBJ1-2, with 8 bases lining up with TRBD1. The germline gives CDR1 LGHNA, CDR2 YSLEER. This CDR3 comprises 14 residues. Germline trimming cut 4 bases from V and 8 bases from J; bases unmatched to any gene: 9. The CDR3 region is CASSRDRGVLGYTF. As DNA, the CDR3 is TGCGCCAGCAGCCGAGACAGGGGAGTGCTCGGCTACACCTTC.

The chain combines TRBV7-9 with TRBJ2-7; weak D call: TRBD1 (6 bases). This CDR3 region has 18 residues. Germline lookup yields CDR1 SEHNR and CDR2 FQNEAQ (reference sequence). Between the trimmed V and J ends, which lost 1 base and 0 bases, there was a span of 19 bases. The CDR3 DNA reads TGTGCCAGCAGCTTAGAGGGCAGGGGCTTATTTAGCTCCTACGAGCAGTACTTC. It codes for CASSLEGRGLFSSYEQYF.

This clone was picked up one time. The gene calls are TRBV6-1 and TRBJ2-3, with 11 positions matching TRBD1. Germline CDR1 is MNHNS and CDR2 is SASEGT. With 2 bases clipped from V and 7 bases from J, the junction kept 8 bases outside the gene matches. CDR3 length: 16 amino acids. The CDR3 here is CASSEPAGTGGYTQYF. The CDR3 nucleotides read TGTGCCAGCAGTGAACCGGCTGGGACAGGGGGGTATACGCAGTATTTT.

Written as DNA, the CDR3 is TGTGCCAGCAGCACGGGATTCTATGGCTACACCTTC. Protein sequence: CASSTGFYGYTF. The chain recombines TRBV7-2 with TRBJ1-2; D is unclear. Germline loops: CDR1 SGHTA, CDR2 FQGNSA. This CDR3 has 12 residues. The ends were cut back, 5 bases at V and 4 bases at J, with 8 bases in the middle.

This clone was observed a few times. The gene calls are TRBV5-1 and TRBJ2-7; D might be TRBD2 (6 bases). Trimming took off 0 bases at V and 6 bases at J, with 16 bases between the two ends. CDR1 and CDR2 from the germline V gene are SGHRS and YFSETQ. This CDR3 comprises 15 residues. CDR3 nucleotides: TGCGCCAGCAGCTTGGAACCGACTAGTTTCTCCGAGCAGTACTTC. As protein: CASSLEPTSFSEQYF. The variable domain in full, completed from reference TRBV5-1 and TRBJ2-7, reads KAGVTQTPRYLIKTRGQQVTLSCSPISGHRSVSWYQQTPGQGLQFLFEYFSETQRNKGNFPGRFSGRQFSNSRSEMNVSTLELGDSALYLCASSLEPTSFSEQYFGPGTRLTVT.

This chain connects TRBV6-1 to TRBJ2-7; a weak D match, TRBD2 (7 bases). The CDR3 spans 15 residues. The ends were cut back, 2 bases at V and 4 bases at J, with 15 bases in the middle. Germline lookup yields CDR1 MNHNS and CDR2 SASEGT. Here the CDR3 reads CASSEWGGGHYEQYF. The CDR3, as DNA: TGTGCCAGCAGTGAATGGGGCGGGGGCCATTACGAGCAGTACTTC.

The CDR3 here is CASSILTDTQYF. CDR3 nucleotides: TGTGCCAGCAGCATCCTCACAGATACGCAGTATTTT. V and J are TRBV7-2 and TRBJ2-3, with D hard to call. V was cut by 5 bases and J by 2 bases, with 5 bases left in between. CDR3 length equals 12 residues. CDR1 is SGHTA and CDR2 is FQGNSA in the germline V gene.

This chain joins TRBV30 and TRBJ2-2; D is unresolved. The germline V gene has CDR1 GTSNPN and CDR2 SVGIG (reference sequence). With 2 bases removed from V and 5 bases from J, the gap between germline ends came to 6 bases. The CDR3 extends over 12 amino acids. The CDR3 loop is CAWSLGTGELFF. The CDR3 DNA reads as TGTGCCTGGAGTCTGGGAACCGGGGAGCTGTTTTTT.

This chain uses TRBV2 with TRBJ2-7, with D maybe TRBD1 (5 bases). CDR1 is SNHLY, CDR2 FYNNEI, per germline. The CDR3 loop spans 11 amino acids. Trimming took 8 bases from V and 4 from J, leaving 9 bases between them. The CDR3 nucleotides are TGTGCCAGCCGACAGTTATACGAGCAGTACTTC. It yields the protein CASRQLYEQYF.

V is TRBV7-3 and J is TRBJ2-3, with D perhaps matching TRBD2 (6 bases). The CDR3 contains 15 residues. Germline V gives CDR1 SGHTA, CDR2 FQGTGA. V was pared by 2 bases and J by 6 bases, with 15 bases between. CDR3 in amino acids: CASSLGDSWGDTQYF. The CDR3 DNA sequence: TGTGCCAGCAGCTTAGGGGACTCATGGGGGGATACGCAGTATTTT. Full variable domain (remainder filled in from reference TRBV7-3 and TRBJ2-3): GAGVSQTPSNKVTEKGKYVELRCDPISGHTALYWYRQSLGQGPEFLIYFQGTGAADDSGLPNDRFFAVRPEGSVSTLKIQRTERGDSAVYLCASSLGDSWGDTQYFGPGTRLTVL.

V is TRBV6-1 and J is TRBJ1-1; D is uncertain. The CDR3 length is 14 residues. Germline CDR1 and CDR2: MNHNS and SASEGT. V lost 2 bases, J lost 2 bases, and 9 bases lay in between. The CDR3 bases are TGTGCCAGCAGTGAATTACGGGAAAACACTGAAGCTTTCTTT. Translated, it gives CASSELRENTEAFF.

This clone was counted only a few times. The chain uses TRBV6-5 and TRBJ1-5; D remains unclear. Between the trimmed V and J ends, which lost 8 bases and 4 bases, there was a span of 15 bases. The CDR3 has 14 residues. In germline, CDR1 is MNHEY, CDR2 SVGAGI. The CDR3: CASGRPSGNQPQHF. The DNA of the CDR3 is TGTGCCAGCGGTAGGCCCTCGGGTAATCAGCCCCAGCATTTT.

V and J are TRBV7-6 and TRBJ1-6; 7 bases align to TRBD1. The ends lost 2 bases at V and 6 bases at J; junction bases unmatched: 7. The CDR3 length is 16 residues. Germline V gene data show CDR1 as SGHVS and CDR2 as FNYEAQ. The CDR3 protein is CASSLTRAGGNSPLHF. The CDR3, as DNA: TGTGCCAGCAGCTTAACGCGGGCAGGGGGTAATTCACCCCTCCACTTT.

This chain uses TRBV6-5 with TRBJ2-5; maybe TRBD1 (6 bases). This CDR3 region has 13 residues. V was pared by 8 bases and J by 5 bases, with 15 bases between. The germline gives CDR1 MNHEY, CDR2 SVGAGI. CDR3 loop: CASARQGLETQYF. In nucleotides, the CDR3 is TGTGCCAGCGCCCGGCAGGGGTTGGAGACCCAGTACTTC.

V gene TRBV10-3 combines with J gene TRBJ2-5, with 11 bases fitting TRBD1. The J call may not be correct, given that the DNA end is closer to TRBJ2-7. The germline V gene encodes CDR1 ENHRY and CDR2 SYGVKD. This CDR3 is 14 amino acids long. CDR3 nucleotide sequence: TGTGCCATCAGGAGGACAGGGGGCTCGTACGAGCAGTACTTC. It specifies CAIRRTGGSYEQYF.

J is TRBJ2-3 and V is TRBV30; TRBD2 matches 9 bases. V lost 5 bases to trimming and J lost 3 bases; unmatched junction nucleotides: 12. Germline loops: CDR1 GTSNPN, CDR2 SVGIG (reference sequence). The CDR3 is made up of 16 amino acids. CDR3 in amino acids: CAWAADPGLATDTQYF. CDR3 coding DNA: TGTGCCTGGGCAGCAGATCCGGGACTAGCTACAGATACGCAGTATTTT.